This T cell receptor beta chain stems from a study of OX40 agonist ivuxolimab in advanced cancers. The repertoire was sequenced with immunoSEQ multiplex PCR; TCRdb's copy has only in-frame clones and lacks some. The table has roughly 65,000 clones, around 87% seen once. Patients with autoimmune history or systemic immunosuppression were excluded. The germline CDR1 and CDR2 sequences are SGHNT and YYREEE (reference sequence). The CDR3 consists of 15 residues. Trimming shortened V by 0 bases and J by 0 bases, and 7 bases separated the two germline ends. The input for sequencing was CD4+ or CD8+ T cells sorted from blood, taken in a trial of the OX40 agonist ivuxolimab. The sequence came from an adult with an advanced solid tumor such as melanoma, head and neck, liver or kidney cancer. This chain joins TRBV5-4 and TRBJ2-1; D gene unclear. This chain's CDR3 is CASSLGVNSYNEQFF. As DNA, the CDR3 is TGTGCCAGCAGCTTGGGCGTCAACTCCTACAATGAGCAGTTCTTC.